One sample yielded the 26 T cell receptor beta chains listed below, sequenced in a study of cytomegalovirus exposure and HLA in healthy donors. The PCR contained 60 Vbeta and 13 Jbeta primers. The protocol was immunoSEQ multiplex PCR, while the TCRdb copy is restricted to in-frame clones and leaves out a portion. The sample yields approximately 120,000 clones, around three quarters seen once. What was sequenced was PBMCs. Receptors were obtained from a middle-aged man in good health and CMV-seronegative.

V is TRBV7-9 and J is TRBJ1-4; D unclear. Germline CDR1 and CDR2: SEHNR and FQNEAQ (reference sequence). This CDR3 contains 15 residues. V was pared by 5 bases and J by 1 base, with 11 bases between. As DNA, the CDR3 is TGTGCCAGCAGCCTCGGAGGGCGAACTAATGAAAAACTGTTTTTT. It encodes CASSLGGRTNEKLFF.

CDR3 DNA sequence: TGTGCCAGCTCACCCGTTCTATATGGGGAGCTGTTTTTT. Protein: CASSPVLYGELFF. The chain joins TRBV18 to TRBJ2-2; D is undetermined. This CDR3 contains 13 residues. Germline-derived CDR1 and CDR2 are KGHSH and LQKENI. Trimming left V 3 bases short and J 8 bases short, with 10 bases between.

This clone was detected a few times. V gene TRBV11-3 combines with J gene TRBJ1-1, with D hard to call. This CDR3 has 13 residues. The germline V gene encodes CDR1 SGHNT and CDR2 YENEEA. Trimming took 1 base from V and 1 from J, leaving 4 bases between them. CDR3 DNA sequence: TGTGCCAGCAGCTTAGGAGGGAACACTGAAGCTTTCTTT. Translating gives CASSLGGNTEAFF.

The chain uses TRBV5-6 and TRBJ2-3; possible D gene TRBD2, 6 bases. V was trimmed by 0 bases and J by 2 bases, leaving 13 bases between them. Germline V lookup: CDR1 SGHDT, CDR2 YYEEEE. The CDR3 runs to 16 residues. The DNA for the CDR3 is TGTGCCAGCAGCTTGGTGTTAGCGGAGAACACAGATACGCAGTATTTT. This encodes CASSLVLAENTDTQYF.

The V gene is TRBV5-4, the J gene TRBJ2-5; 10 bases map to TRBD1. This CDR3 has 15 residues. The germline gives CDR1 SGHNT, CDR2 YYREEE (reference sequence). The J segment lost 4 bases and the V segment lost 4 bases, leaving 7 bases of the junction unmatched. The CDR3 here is CASSQGQGKRETQYF. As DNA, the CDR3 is TGTGCCAGCAGCCAGGGACAGGGGAAAAGAGAGACCCAGTACTTC. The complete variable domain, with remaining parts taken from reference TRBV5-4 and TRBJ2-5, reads ETGVTQSPTHLIKTRGQQVTLRCSSQSGHNTVSWYQQALGQGPQFIFQYYREEENGRGNFPPRFSGLQFPNYSSELNVNALELDDSALYLCASSQGQGKRETQYFGPGTRLLVL.

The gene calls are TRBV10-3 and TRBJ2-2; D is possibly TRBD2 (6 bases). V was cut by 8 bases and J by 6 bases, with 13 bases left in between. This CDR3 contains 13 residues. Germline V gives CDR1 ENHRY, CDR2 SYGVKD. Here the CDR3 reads CAIPRDWSGELFF. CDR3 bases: TGTGCCATCCCCAGGGACTGGTCCGGGGAGCTGTTTTTT.

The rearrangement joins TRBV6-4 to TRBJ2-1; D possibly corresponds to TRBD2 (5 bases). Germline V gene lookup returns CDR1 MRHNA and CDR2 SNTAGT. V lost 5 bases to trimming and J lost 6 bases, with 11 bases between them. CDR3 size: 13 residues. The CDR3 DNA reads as TGTGCCAGCAGTACAGAACGGGGCAATGAGCAGTTCTTC. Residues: CASSTERGNEQFF.

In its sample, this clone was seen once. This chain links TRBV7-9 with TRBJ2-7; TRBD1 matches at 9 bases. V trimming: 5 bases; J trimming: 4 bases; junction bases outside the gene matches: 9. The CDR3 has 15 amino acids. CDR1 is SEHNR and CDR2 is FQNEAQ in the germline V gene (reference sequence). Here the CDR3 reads CASSIGDRAVYEQYF. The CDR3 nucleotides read TGTGCCAGCAGCATAGGGGACAGGGCGGTGTACGAGCAGTACTTC.

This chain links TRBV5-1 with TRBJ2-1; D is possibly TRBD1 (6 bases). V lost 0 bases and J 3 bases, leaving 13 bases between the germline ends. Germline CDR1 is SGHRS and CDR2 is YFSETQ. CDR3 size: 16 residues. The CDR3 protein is CASSLEAGQIYNEQFF. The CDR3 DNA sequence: TGCGCCAGCAGCTTGGAAGCCGGACAGATCTACAATGAGCAGTTCTTC.

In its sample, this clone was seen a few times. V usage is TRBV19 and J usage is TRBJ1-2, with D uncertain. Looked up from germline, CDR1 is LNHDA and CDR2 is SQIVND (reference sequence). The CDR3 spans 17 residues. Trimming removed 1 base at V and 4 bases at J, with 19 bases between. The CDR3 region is CASSIVLEQKAAYGYTF. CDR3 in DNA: TGTGCCAGTAGTATAGTACTTGAACAGAAAGCTGCCTATGGCTACACCTTC.

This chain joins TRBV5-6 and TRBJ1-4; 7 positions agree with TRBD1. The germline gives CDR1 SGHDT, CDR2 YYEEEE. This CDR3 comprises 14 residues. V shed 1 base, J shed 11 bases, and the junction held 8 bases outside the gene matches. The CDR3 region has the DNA TGTGCCAGCAGCTTGAGGACAGGAAGGGAGAAACTGTTTTTT. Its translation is CASSLRTGREKLFF.

This chain's CDR3 is CSVDRVGTEAFF. The CDR3 DNA reads as TGCAGCGTTGACAGGGTGGGCACTGAAGCTTTCTTT. The rearrangement uses TRBV29-1 and TRBJ1-1; possibly TRBD1 for D (5 bases). Trimming stripped 3 bases from V and 4 bases from J, with 9 bases between. This CDR3 has 12 amino acids. Germline V lookup: CDR1 SQVTM, CDR2 ANQGSEA.

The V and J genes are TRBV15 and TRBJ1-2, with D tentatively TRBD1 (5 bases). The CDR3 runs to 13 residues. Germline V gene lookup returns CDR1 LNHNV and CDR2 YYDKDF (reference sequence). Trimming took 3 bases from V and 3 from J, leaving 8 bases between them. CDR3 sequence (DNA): TGTGCCACCAGCAGGGACAATTACTATGGCTACACCTTC. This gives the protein CATSRDNYYGYTF.

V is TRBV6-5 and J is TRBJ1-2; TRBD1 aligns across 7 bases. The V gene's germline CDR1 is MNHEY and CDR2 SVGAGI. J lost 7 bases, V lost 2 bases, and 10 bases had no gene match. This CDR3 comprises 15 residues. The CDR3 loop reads CASSYDPPEGAGYTF. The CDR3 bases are TGTGCCAGCAGTTACGACCCCCCTGAGGGGGCTGGCTACACCTTC.

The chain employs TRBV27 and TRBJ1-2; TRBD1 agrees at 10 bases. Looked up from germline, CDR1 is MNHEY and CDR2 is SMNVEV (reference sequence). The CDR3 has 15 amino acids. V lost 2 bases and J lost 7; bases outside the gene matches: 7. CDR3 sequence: CASSLGTGVWSGYTF. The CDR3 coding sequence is TGTGCCAGCAGTTTAGGGACAGGGGTTTGGAGTGGCTACACCTTC.

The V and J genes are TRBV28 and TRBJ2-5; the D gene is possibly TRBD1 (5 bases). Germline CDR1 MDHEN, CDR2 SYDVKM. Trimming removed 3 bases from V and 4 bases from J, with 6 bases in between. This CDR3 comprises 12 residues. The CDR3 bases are TGTGCCAGCAGTTTTCAGGGAGAGACCCAGTACTTC. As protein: CASSFQGETQYF.

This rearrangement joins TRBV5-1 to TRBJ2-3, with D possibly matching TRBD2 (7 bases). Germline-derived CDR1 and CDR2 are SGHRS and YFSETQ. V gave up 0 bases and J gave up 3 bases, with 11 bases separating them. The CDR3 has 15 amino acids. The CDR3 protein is CASSLAGGLTDTQYF. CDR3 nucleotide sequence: TGCGCCAGCAGCTTGGCGGGGGGCCTAACAGATACGCAGTATTTT.

The CDR3 reads CASTIYLTGATNTGELFF. The CDR3 nucleotides read TGTGCCAGCACCATCTACCTTACAGGGGCCACAAACACCGGGGAGCTGTTTTTT. The chain combines TRBV27 with TRBJ2-2, with 7 positions matching TRBD1. This CDR3 is 18 amino acids long. V was pared by 7 bases and J by 2 bases, with 16 bases of the junction left unmatched. Germline CDR1 is MNHEY and CDR2 is SMNVEV (reference sequence).

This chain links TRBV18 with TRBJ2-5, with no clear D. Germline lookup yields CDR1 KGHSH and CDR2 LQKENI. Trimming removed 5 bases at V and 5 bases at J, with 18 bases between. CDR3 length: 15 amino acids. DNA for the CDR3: TGTGCCAGCTCATTTGCATCAGGAAATCGGGAGACCCAGTACTTC. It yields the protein CASSFASGNRETQYF.

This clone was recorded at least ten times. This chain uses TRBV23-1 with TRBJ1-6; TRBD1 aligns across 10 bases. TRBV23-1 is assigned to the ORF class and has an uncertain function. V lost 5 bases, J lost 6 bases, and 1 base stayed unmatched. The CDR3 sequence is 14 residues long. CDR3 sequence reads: CASSRDRGNSPLHF. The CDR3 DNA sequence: TGCGCCAGCAGTAGGGACAGGGGTAATTCACCCCTCCACTTT.

The CDR3 region is CASSAEVGGDNQPQHF. As DNA, the CDR3 is TGTGCCAGCAGCGCCGAGGTAGGGGGAGACAATCAGCCCCAGCATTTT. This chain uses TRBV9 with TRBJ1-5, with D tentatively TRBD1 (6 bases). Trimming removed 3 bases from V and 3 bases from J, with 16 bases in between. Germline-derived CDR1 and CDR2 are SGDLS and YYNGEE. The CDR3 has 16 residues.

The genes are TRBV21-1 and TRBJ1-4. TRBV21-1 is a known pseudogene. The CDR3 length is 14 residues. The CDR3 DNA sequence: TGTGCCAGCAGCAGGAGTGCAACTAATGAAAAACTGTTTTTT. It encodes CASSRSATNEKLFF.

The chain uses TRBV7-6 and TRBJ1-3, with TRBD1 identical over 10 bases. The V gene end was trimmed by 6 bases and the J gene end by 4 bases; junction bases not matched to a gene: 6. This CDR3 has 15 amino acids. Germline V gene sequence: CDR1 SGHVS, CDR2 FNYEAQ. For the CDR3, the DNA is TGTGCCAGCAGGTCAGACAGGGGGCAAGGAAACACCATATATTTT. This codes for CASRSDRGQGNTIYF.

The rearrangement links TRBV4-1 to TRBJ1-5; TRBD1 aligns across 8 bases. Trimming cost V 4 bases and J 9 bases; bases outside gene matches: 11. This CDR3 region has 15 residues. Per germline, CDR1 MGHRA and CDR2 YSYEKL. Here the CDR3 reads CASSLNPGQALPQHF. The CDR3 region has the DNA TGCGCCAGCAGCCTTAATCCGGGACAGGCCTTGCCCCAGCATTTT.

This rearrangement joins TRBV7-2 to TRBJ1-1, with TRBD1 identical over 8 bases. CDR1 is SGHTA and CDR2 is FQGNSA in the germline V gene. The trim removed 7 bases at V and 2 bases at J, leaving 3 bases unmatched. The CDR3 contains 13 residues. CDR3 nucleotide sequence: TGTGCCAGCATGGGACAGGTCAACACTGAAGCTTTCTTT. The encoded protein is CASMGQVNTEAFF. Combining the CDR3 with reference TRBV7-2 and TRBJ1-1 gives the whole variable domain GAGVSQSPSNKVTEKGKDVELRCDPISGHTALYWYRQSLGQGLEFLIYFQGNSAPDKSGLPSDRFSAERTGGSVSTLTIQRTQQEDSAVYLCASMGQVNTEAFFGQGTRLTVV.

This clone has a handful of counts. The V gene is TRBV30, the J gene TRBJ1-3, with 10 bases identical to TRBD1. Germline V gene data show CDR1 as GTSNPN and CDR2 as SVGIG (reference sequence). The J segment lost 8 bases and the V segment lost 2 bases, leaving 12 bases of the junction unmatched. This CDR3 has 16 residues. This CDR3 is CAWSSGQGIGGDTIYF. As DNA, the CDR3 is TGTGCCTGGAGTTCGGGACAGGGGATAGGCGGAGACACCATATATTTT.